The T cell receptor beta chain under discussion was sequenced for a study of follicular helper T cells after annual influenza vaccination. General study findings and limits: Yearly vaccinations repeatedly recalled conserved clonotypes in ICOS+CD38+ cTfh.

In the case of this clone: Its antigen is undetermined.

Time point: 2013-2014 season, 7 days after vaccination. Sorted blood CD4 subsets were sequenced before and after adults received seasonal inactivated influenza vaccine. TCRB sequencing was done at Survey resolution level. The data were produced by immunoSEQ multiplex PCR, yet TCRdb's version contains in-frame clones alone and is incomplete. The sample lists 9,700 or so clones; 65% to 85% were seen once. The length of the CDR3 is 15 residues. Germline-derived CDR1 and CDR2 are SGDLS and YYNGEE. Unmatched junction bases numbered 5, after V lost 2 bases and J lost 6 bases. This clonotype was obtained from an adult who received the influenza vaccine. The chain uses TRBV9 and TRBJ2-3; TRBD2 matches at 11 bases. The specimen comprised CXCR5- memory CD4+ T cells sorted from blood, sampled 7 days after influenza vaccination. Here the CDR3 reads CASSVLAGGGDTQYF. DNA for the CDR3: TGTGCCAGCAGCGTTCTAGCGGGGGGTGGGGATACGCAGTATTTT.